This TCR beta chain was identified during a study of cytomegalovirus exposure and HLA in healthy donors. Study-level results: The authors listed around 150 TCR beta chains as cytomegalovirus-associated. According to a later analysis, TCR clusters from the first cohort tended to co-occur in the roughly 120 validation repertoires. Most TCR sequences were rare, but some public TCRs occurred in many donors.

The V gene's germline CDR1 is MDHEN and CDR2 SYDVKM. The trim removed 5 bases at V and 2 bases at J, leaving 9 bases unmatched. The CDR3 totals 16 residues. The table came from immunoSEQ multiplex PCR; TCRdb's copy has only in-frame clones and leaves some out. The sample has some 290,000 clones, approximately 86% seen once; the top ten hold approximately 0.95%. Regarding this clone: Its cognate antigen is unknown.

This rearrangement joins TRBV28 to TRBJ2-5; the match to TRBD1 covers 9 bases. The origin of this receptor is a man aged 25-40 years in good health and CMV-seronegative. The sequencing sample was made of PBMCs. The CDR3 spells CASSPTLGQGQETQYF. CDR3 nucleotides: TGTGCCAGCAGTCCGACACTCGGACAGGGGCAAGAGACCCAGTACTTC.